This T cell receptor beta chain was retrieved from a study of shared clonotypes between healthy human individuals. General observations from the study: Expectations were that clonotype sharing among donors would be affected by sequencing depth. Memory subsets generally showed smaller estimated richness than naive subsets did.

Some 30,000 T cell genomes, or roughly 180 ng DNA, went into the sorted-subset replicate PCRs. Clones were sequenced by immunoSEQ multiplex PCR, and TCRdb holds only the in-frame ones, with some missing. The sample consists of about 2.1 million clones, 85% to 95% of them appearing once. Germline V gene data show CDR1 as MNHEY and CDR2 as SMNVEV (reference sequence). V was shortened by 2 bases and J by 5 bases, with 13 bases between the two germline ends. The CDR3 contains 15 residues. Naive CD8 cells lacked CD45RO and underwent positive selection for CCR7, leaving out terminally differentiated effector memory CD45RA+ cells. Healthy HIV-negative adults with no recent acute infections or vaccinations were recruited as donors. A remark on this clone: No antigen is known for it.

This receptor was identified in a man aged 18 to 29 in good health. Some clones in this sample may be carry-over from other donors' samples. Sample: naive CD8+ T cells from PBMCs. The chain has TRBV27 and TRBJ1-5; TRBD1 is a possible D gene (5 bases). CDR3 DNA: TGTGCCAGCAGTTTACTGGGACTAGGGTATCAGCCCCAGCATTTT. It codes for CASSLLGLGYQPQHF.